Listed here are 30 T cell receptor beta chains from one sample, sequenced in a study of T cell repertoires in cytomegalovirus infection. TCRdb processed the reads anew with MiXCR; each CDR3 protein has one entry. The sample lists about 740,000 distinct CDR3 sequences; approximately 40% were seen once. The sequenced sample was PBMCs. The source is a human donor in good health (CMV status not recorded). Some clones in this sample may be carry-over from other donors' samples.

This clonotype came up many times. V is TRBV7-8 and J is TRBJ2-1; TRBD2 agrees at 13 bases. The length of the CDR3 is 18 residues. Unmatched junction bases numbered 5, after V lost 2 bases and J lost 1 base. Germline assignment: CDR1 SGHVS and CDR2 FQNEAQ. CDR3 in DNA: TGTGCCAGCAGCTTATGGTGGGGACTAGCGGGGTCCTACAATGAGCAGTTCTTC. Translating it yields CASSLWWGLAGSYNEQFF.

This clonotype was seen at least ten times. The chain joins TRBV7-2 to TRBJ1-4; TRBD1 aligns across 7 bases. The germline V gene has CDR1 SGHTA and CDR2 FQGNSA. V dropped 5 bases and J dropped 1; count of bases not matched to a gene: 7. The CDR3 contains 16 residues. This chain's CDR3 is CASSPDREGTNEKLFF. CDR3 nucleotides: TGTGCCAGCAGCCCTGACAGGGAGGGAACTAATGAAAAACTGTTTTTT.

The chain couples TRBV19 to TRBJ2-2; possible D gene TRBD2, 6 bases. The CDR3 has 16 residues. V lost 3 bases and J 2 bases, leaving 13 bases between the germline ends. Germline V gives CDR1 LNHDA, CDR2 SQIVND (reference sequence). The CDR3 DNA sequence: TGTGCCAGTAGTATTAAGGGACTCCAAAACACCGGGGAGCTGTTTTTT. Amino acids: CASSIKGLQNTGELFF.

This clonotype was seen more than once but under ten times. The chain employs TRBV6-5 and TRBJ2-2; TRBD1 matches at 7 bases. This CDR3 spans 16 amino acids. From germline, CDR1 is MNHEY and CDR2 SVGAGI. J gave up 4 bases and V 2 bases, and 7 bases lay outside the gene matches. This CDR3 is CASSYRGRLSTGELFF. The CDR3 DNA sequence: TGTGCCAGCAGTTACAGGGGGCGATTGAGCACCGGGGAGCTGTTTTTT.

J is TRBJ2-5 and V is TRBV7-2, with D maybe TRBD1 (6 bases). CDR3 size: 19 residues. Germline V CDR1 and CDR2: SGHTA, FQGNSA. V was pared by 2 bases and J by 5 bases, with 27 bases between. CDR3 in DNA: TGTGCCAGCAGCTTAAGGGACGTCTCACGGACAGCGAACCTGGAGACCCAGTACTTC. This gives the protein CASSLRDVSRTANLETQYF.

This clonotype was picked up many times. This chain connects TRBV27 to TRBJ2-3; 10 nucleotides line up with TRBD2. J lost 4 bases, V lost 6 bases, and 10 bases had no gene match. The CDR3 runs 16 residues. CDR1 and CDR2 (germline): MNHEY, SMNVEV (reference sequence). In DNA, the CDR3 is TGTGCCAGCAGCTCTCTAGCGGGAGATTATGCAGATACGCAGTATTTT. Residues: CASSSLAGDYADTQYF.

This clonotype was observed at least ten times. The chain is built from TRBV7-8 and TRBJ2-3, with D possibly matching TRBD2 (5 bases). CDR3 length equals 13 residues. Germline CDR1 is SGHVS and CDR2 is FQNEAQ. Trimming pared 1 base from V and 5 bases from J, leaving 7 bases between. The CDR3 DNA follows: TGTGCCAGCAGCTTAGGTCGGGGAGATACGCAGTATTTT. Translated: CASSLGRGDTQYF.

Only a few counts were recorded for this clonotype. The chain carries TRBV6-2 or TRBV6-3 and TRBJ1-5; a weak D match, TRBD1 (6 bases). CDR3 length equals 12 residues. Germline-derived CDR1 and CDR2 are MNHEY and SVGEGT. V lost 7 bases and J 4 bases, leaving 8 bases between the germline ends. CDR3 protein: CASTTGNQPQHF. The CDR3 nucleotides are TGTGCCAGCACCACAGGGAATCAGCCCCAGCATTTT.

In regard to this clonotype: As the CDR3 is not closed by the conserved phenylalanine or tryptophan, this likely results from a read error. The chain recombines TRBV6-2 or TRBV6-3 with TRBJ2-5; 7 nucleotides agree with TRBD1. The CDR3 totals 14 residues. J gave up 3 bases and V 5 bases, and 6 bases lay outside the gene matches. CDR1 and CDR2 from the germline V gene are MNHEY and SVGEGT. Written as DNA, the CDR3 is TGTGCCAGCAGTACCGGACAGGATAAAGAGACCCAGTACTTA. Translation gives CASSTGQDKETQYL.

This clonotype has ten or more counts. The CDR3 sequence is CASSQGDRGYSQPQHF. CDR3 nucleotide sequence: TGTGCCAGCAGCCAGGGTGACAGGGGATACAGTCAGCCCCAGCATTTT. This chain connects TRBV7-6 to TRBJ1-5; 8 nucleotides match TRBD1. The ends lost 5 bases at V and 6 bases at J; junction bases unmatched: 12. CDR3 length equals 16 residues. The germline gives CDR1 SGHVS, CDR2 FNYEAQ.

V usage is TRBV7-2 and J usage is TRBJ1-2; TRBD1 matches 8 bases. The CDR3 length is 15 residues. Trimming took 5 bases from V and 5 from J; bases not matched to a gene: 10. Looked up from germline, CDR1 is SGHTA and CDR2 is FQGNSA. DNA of the CDR3: TGTGCCAGCAGCCCTGGACAGGGTGGATTTTATGGCTACACCTTC. This sequence encodes CASSPGQGGFYGYTF.

This clonotype turned up a few times. This chain connects TRBV28 to TRBJ1-5; D unclear. With 3 bases removed from V and 7 bases from J, the gap between germline ends came to 13 bases. Per the germline V gene, CDR1 is MDHEN and CDR2 is SYDVKM. There are 14 residues in the CDR3. The CDR3 DNA reads TGTGCCAGCAGTTTGGTTGAGTATAGGCAGCCCCAGCATTTT. It specifies CASSLVEYRQPQHF. The variable domain in full, with the rest retrieved from reference TRBV28 and TRBJ1-5, is DVKVTQSSRYLVKRTGEKVFLECVQDMDHENMFWYRQDPGLGLRLIYFSYDVKMKEKGDIPEGYSVSREKKERFSLILESASTNQTSMYLCASSLVEYRQPQHFGDGTRLSIL.

This chain uses TRBV12-3 or TRBV12-4 with TRBJ1-2, with unresolved D. The CDR3 spans 13 residues. With 7 bases removed from V and 0 bases from J, the gap between germline ends came to 9 bases. This CDR3 reads CASTVTSNYGYTF. For the CDR3, the DNA is TGTGCCAGCACCGTGACGTCTAACTATGGCTACACCTTC.

Turning to this clonotype: Because the CDR3 is missing its conserved closing phenylalanine or tryptophan, this is likely a read error. J is TRBJ2-3 and V is TRBV12-3 or TRBV12-4, with 9 bases fitting TRBD1. This CDR3 comprises 16 residues. V trimming: 5 bases; J trimming: 3 bases; junction bases outside the gene matches: 9. Here the CDR3 reads CASSPGTGIVTDTQYL. CDR3 nucleotides: TGTGCCAGCAGTCCCGGGACAGGGATTGTGACAGATACGCAGTATTTA.

The chain links TRBV12-3 or TRBV12-4 to TRBJ2-2; 10 nucleotides agree with TRBD2. CDR3 length: 15 amino acids. With 7 bases clipped from V and 6 bases from J, the junction kept 8 bases outside the gene matches. In DNA, the CDR3 is TGTGCCAGCAAAGAGCGGGAGGGCCTCGCCGGGGAGCTGTTTTTT. It yields the protein CASKEREGLAGELFF.

This clonotype was found many times. This rearrangement joins TRBV12-3 or TRBV12-4 to TRBJ2-6, with no clear D. The CDR3 contains 15 residues. V lost 4 bases and J lost 2, with 9 bases in between. CDR3 DNA sequence: TGTGCCAGCAGTTCCGCAGAAGCTGGGGCCAACGTCCTGACTTTC. Its protein is CASSSAEAGANVLTF.

This rearrangement joins TRBV18 to TRBJ2-6; a weak D match, TRBD1 (6 bases). Trimming took off 3 bases at V and 0 bases at J, with 21 bases between the two ends. The CDR3 extends over 20 amino acids. The germline V gene encodes CDR1 KGHSH and CDR2 LQKENI. CDR3 loop: CASSPPRTATRYSGANVLTF. CDR3 sequence (DNA): TGTGCCAGCTCACCTCCCCGGACAGCTACCAGATACTCTGGGGCCAACGTCCTGACTTTC.

This chain connects TRBV12-3 or TRBV12-4 to TRBJ2-1, with 7 bases that match TRBD2. V lost 7 bases and J lost 8; bases outside the gene matches: 11. CDR3 length: 14 residues. The CDR3 protein is CASNSKAGEDEQFF. Here the CDR3 DNA reads TGTGCCAGCAACTCGAAGGCGGGAGAGGATGAGCAGTTCTTC.

The J gene is TRBJ1-5, the V gene TRBV28; D may be TRBD1 (5 bases). The CDR3 consists of 16 residues. CDR1 is MDHEN, CDR2 SYDVKM, per germline. Trimming took 1 base from V and 6 from J, leaving 16 bases between them. The CDR3 protein is CASSLSGKGRGQPQHF. The CDR3 DNA reads as TGTGCCAGCAGTTTATCTGGAAAGGGACGGGGTCAGCCCCAGCATTTT.

This clonotype was counted only a few times. The chain joins TRBV27 to TRBJ1-5; 7 positions agree with TRBD1. The J segment lost 0 bases and the V segment lost 6 bases, leaving 20 bases of the junction unmatched. Per germline, CDR1 MNHEY and CDR2 SMNVEV (reference sequence). The CDR3 consists of 20 residues. The CDR3 loop reads CASSGETNRGGLYSNQPQHF. CDR3 sequence (DNA): TGTGCCAGCAGCGGGGAGACAAACAGGGGAGGGCTATATAGCAATCAGCCCCAGCATTTT.

The rearrangement uses TRBV20-1 and TRBJ1-2, with D perhaps matching TRBD1 (6 bases). This CDR3 has 17 amino acids. Deletions cut 3 bases from V and 2 bases from J, with 22 bases between. The germline gives CDR1 DFQATT, CDR2 SNEGSKA (reference sequence). This chain's CDR3 is CSARGRQANPENYGYTF. For the CDR3, the DNA is TGCAGTGCTAGGGGGAGACAGGCAAATCCCGAGAACTATGGCTACACCTTC.

The rearrangement uses TRBV7-2 and TRBJ2-1; 9 bases fit TRBD2. Trimming cost V 1 base and J 4 bases; bases outside gene matches: 5. The germline V gene encodes CDR1 SGHTA and CDR2 FQGNSA. The CDR3 covers 16 residues. CDR3 in amino acids: CASSLESTSGYNEQFF. The CDR3 DNA follows: TGTGCCAGCAGCTTAGAATCGACTAGCGGTTACAATGAGCAGTTCTTC. Based on the CDR3 plus reference TRBV7-2 and TRBJ2-1, the full variable domain is GAGVSQSPSNKVTEKGKDVELRCDPISGHTALYWYRQSLGQGLEFLIYFQGNSAPDKSGLPSDRFSAERTGGSVSTLTIQRTQQEDSAVYLCASSLESTSGYNEQFFGPGTRLTVL.

The chain is built from TRBV2 and TRBJ1-4, with 8 positions matching TRBD1. Germline assignment: CDR1 SNHLY and CDR2 FYNNEI. With V trimmed by 3 bases and J by 7 bases, 7 bases remained unmatched. The CDR3 totals 15 residues. The chain's CDR3 is CASSDGQGEGEKLFF. The CDR3 coding sequence is TGTGCCAGCAGTGACGGACAGGGTGAGGGTGAAAAACTGTTTTTT.

At least ten counts were recorded for this clonotype. The chain links TRBV2 to TRBJ2-7; D uncertain. The CDR3 extends over 14 amino acids. CDR1 and CDR2 from the germline V gene are SNHLY and FYNNEI. The germline V and J ends were trimmed by 7 bases and 2 bases, with 15 bases remaining between them. CDR3 protein: CASIGQDVTYEQYF. DNA for the CDR3: TGTGCCAGCATCGGTCAGGACGTTACCTACGAGCAGTACTTC.

The V and J genes are TRBV7-9 and TRBJ2-5, with TRBD1 identical over 7 bases. The J segment lost 2 bases and the V segment lost 5 bases, leaving 5 bases of the junction unmatched. The CDR3 spans 14 residues. Germline CDR1 is SEHNR and CDR2 is FQNEAQ (reference sequence). The CDR3 DNA reads TGTGCCAGCAGCCCGACAGGGCTGCAAGAGACCCAGTACTTC. This encodes CASSPTGLQETQYF.

The sample holds a few counts of this clonotype. The CDR3 nucleotides read TGCGCCAGCAGCTTGGTCCAGGCGAACACTGAAGCTTTCTTT. Protein sequence: CASSLVQANTEAFF. V is TRBV5-1 and J is TRBJ1-1; no clear D gene. This CDR3 spans 14 amino acids. CDR1 is SGHRS, CDR2 YFSETQ, per germline. The V and J ends lost 0 bases and 1 base respectively, with 7 bases between them.

This clonotype has a count of ten or more. This chain joins TRBV7-2 and TRBJ1-5; a possible D gene is TRBD1 (6 bases). The germline V gene has CDR1 SGHTA and CDR2 FQGNSA. Trimming pared 6 bases from V and 7 bases from J, leaving 16 bases between. CDR3 size: 14 residues. CDR3 DNA sequence: TGTGCCAGCAGATTAAACAGGGCAGGACAGCCCCAGCATTTT. As protein: CASRLNRAGQPQHF.

With respect to this clonotype: At one of its ends the junction is not consistent with the germline gene, which may arise from a read error. The chain employs TRBV4-2 and TRBJ2-3; perhaps TRBD2 as D (7 bases). The CDR3 runs 14 residues. Germline values: CDR1 LGHNA, CDR2 YNFKEQ. The CDR3 DNA reads as TGTTCCAGCAGCACCTTTCCGGGGGGCGTTACGCAGTATTTT. Translated: CSSSTFPGGVTQYF.

This clonotype was seen only a few times. The rearrangement joins TRBV7-9 to TRBJ2-1; 13 bases are shared with TRBD2. Losses at the gene ends were 5 bases for V and 2 bases for J; bases not matched to a gene: 6. The length of the CDR3 is 17 residues. CDR1 and CDR2 from the germline V gene are SEHNR and FQNEAQ (reference sequence). CDR3 sequence: CASSPPLAGGPYNEQFF. CDR3 coding DNA: TGTGCCAGCAGCCCCCCACTAGCGGGAGGGCCCTACAATGAGCAGTTCTTC.

The rearrangement links TRBV7-8 to TRBJ1-2; 8 bases agree with TRBD1. CDR3 length: 16 residues. V trimming: 0 bases; J trimming: 6 bases; junction bases outside the gene matches: 9. Germline CDR1 reads SGHVS; CDR2 reads FQNEAQ. This CDR3 reads CASSLAIRTGWDGYTF. CDR3 nucleotides: TGTGCCAGCAGCTTAGCGATAAGGACAGGGTGGGATGGCTACACCTTC.